This TCR beta chain was observed in a study of OX40 agonist ivuxolimab in advanced cancers. The overall study: Patients were infused with ivuxolimab every 2 weeks at 0.01 to 10 mg/kg. Overall study results and limits: Averaged across samples, CD8+ T cells carried more expanded clones than CD4+ did. At 0.1 to 3.0 mg/kg, CD4+ and CD8+ blood T cells expanded clonally by week 6.

Comment on this clone: Its target is not known.

Germline-derived CDR1 and CDR2 are SQVTM and ANQGSEA. This CDR3 spans 11 amino acids. V dropped 8 bases and J dropped 1 base, with 5 bases sitting between them. The table came from immunoSEQ multiplex PCR; TCRdb's copy has only in-frame clones and leaves some out. The sample records 90,000 to 100,000 clones, 70% to 90% being singletons. Material: CD4+ or CD8+ T cells sorted from blood, obtained in a trial of the OX40 agonist ivuxolimab. J is TRBJ2-2 and V is TRBV29-1; D call uncertain. The source of this sequence is an adult with an advanced solid tumor such as melanoma, head and neck, liver or kidney cancer. The CDR3 DNA follows: TGCAGCTTTAAGAACACCGGGGAGCTGTTTTTT. The encoded protein is CSFKNTGELFF.